This paragraph covers one T cell receptor (beta chain) sequence. According to the study, TCR beta libraries were built with iRepertoire HTBI primers and CDR3-region Arm-PCR. TCRdb reprocessed the multiplex PCR reads via MiXCR and lists one record per CDR3 protein. The repertoire holds about 450,000 distinct CDR3 sequences, with 23% as singletons. CDR1 is DFQATT, CDR2 SNEGSKA, per germline (reference sequence). This CDR3 has 12 amino acids. V was shortened by 6 bases and J by 0 bases, with 9 bases between the two germline ends. The sample's time point: persistent/refractory GD, antithyroid drugs over 5 years with positive TRAb. The TCR library was made from RNA that had been extracted from PBMCs in TRIzol. This specimen comes from a study of regulatory T cells in long-lasting Graves disease.

Sequencing used peripheral blood mononuclear cells (PBMCs), obtained when the disease was refractory, from a patient treated with antithyroid drugs. The source of this sequence is a female donor with Graves disease. The chain employs TRBV20-1 and TRBJ2-7; tentatively, D is TRBD1 (5 bases). The DNA of the CDR3 is TGCAGTGCCAGACAGACCTCCTACGAGCAGTACTTC. Translating gives CSARQTSYEQYF.